One and the same sample provided the 29 T cell receptor beta chains below, sequenced in a study of blood T cell repertoires in COVID-19. Profiling relied on immunoSEQ multiplex PCR, and the TCRdb table lists in-frame clones only, not all of them. The table shows 70,000 to 90,000 clones, with around 90% occurring only once. The sample was peripheral blood. The receptors here all came from a human donor in a cohort sampled during active COVID-19.

The chain links TRBV7-2 to TRBJ2-7; D is perhaps TRBD2 (5 bases). Trimming removed 5 bases from V and 3 bases from J, with 20 bases in between. This CDR3 contains 16 residues. CDR1 and CDR2 (germline): SGHTA, FQGNSA. For the CDR3, the DNA is TGTGCCAGCAGCCCTAGGACTGTTCATCGGGACTACGAGCAGTACTTC. Translated: CASSPRTVHRDYEQYF. The whole variable domain, remainder taken from reference TRBV7-2 and TRBJ2-7, is GAGVSQSPSNKVTEKGKDVELRCDPISGHTALYWYRQSLGQGLEFLIYFQGNSAPDKSGLPSDRFSAERTGGSVSTLTIQRTQQEDSAVYLCASSPRTVHRDYEQYFGPGTRLTVT.

This clone was counted only a few times. This chain uses TRBV30 with TRBJ1-5; D not certain. This CDR3 is 12 amino acids long. The germline gives CDR1 GTSNPN, CDR2 SVGIG (reference sequence). Trimming shortened V by 3 bases and J by 3 bases, and 6 bases separated the two germline ends. The CDR3 is CAWSQDNQPQHF. DNA for the CDR3: TGTGCCTGGAGCCAGGACAATCAGCCCCAGCATTTT.

The J gene is TRBJ1-1, the V gene TRBV7-2; unclear D gene. V lost 2 bases to trimming and J lost 4 bases, with 23 bases between them. Looked up from germline, CDR1 is SGHTA and CDR2 is FQGNSA. The CDR3 has 18 residues. This CDR3 reads CASSLQSSTLLIRTEAFF. DNA of the CDR3: TGTGCCAGCAGCTTACAATCTAGCACTCTCCTGATCCGCACTGAAGCTTTCTTT.

J is TRBJ2-5 and V is TRBV19; weak D call: TRBD2 (7 bases). V was pared by 6 bases and J by 1 base, with 18 bases between. The CDR3 consists of 16 residues. Per germline, CDR1 LNHDA and CDR2 SQIVND (reference sequence). The CDR3 here is CASSPGGAAPQETQYF. The CDR3 nucleotides are TGTGCCAGTAGCCCTGGGGGGGCAGCCCCCCAAGAGACCCAGTACTTC.

V usage is TRBV12-3 or TRBV12-4 and J usage is TRBJ2-3; the D gene is possibly TRBD1 (5 bases). This CDR3 has 13 residues. With 7 bases removed from V and 2 bases from J, the gap between germline ends came to 10 bases. In DNA, the CDR3 is TGTGCCAGCACCGACAGAGCCACAGATACGCAGTATTTT. This encodes CASTDRATDTQYF.

The chain uses TRBV5-1 and TRBJ2-5; 9 nucleotides align to TRBD1. The CDR3 is made up of 16 amino acids. Per germline, CDR1 SGHRS and CDR2 YFSETQ. V was clipped by 4 bases and J by 2 bases; unmatched bases: 9. CDR3 in amino acids: CASSESGTGIQETQYF. Here the CDR3 DNA reads TGCGCCAGCAGCGAATCCGGGACAGGGATACAAGAGACCCAGTACTTC.

This chain links TRBV19 with TRBJ1-1; no clear D. V lost 1 base to trimming and J lost 1 base, with 10 bases between them. The CDR3 consists of 15 residues. Germline V CDR1 and CDR2: LNHDA, SQIVND (reference sequence). CDR3: CASSIGPVGNTEAFF. As DNA, the CDR3 is TGTGCCAGTAGTATAGGGCCAGTTGGGAACACTGAAGCTTTCTTT.

The chain uses TRBV10-1 and TRBJ1-4; the D gene is possibly TRBD1 (5 bases). This CDR3 is 11 amino acids long. Trimming left V 3 bases short and J 10 bases short, with 6 bases between. Germline assignment: CDR1 WNHNN and CDR2 SYGVQD (reference sequence). In DNA form, the CDR3 reads TGCGCCAGCAGTGACGGGGGAAAACTGTTTTTT. It specifies CASSDGGKLFF.

This rearrangement joins TRBV2 to TRBJ1-2; TRBD1 aligns across 7 bases. V shed 5 bases and J 5 bases; nucleotides not matched to a gene: 11. The CDR3 has 15 residues. Germline V gene lookup returns CDR1 SNHLY and CDR2 FYNNEI. The CDR3 region is CASSLSAGQPYGYTF. The CDR3 DNA follows: TGTGCCAGCAGTCTCAGCGCGGGACAGCCATATGGCTACACCTTC.

The sample holds a few counts of this clone. The V call is TRBV18, the J call TRBJ2-1; 13 bases fit TRBD2. CDR3 length equals 17 residues. Looked up from germline, CDR1 is KGHSH and CDR2 is LQKENI. V was clipped by 5 bases and J by 6 bases; unmatched bases: 10. In DNA form, the CDR3 reads TGTGCCAGCTCAGCCCTCCGGACTAGCGGGGGTACCAATGAGCAGTTCTTC. This translates into CASSALRTSGGTNEQFF.

The chain employs TRBV18 and TRBJ2-3, with TRBD1 matching 8 bases. Germline assignment: CDR1 KGHSH and CDR2 LQKENI. CDR3 length: 16 residues. The trim removed 3 bases at V and 2 bases at J, leaving 7 bases unmatched. CDR3 coding DNA: TGTGCCAGCTCACCTCTCGGGACAGGATTCACAGATACGCAGTATTTT. As protein: CASSPLGTGFTDTQYF.

The chain employs TRBV19 and TRBJ2-4; 8 bases fit TRBD2. V gave up 3 bases and J gave up 9 bases; unmatched junction bases: 4. CDR1 is LNHDA, CDR2 SQIVND, per germline (reference sequence). The CDR3 extends over 13 amino acids. DNA for the CDR3: TGTGCCAGTAGTATGACTAGCGTAGCCATTCAGTACTTC. This translates into CASSMTSVAIQYF.

This clone was seen more than once but under ten times. This chain uses TRBV7-9 with TRBJ2-7; tentative D call: TRBD1 (8 bases). CDR3 length: 14 amino acids. Trimming pared 2 bases from V and 13 bases from J, leaving 21 bases between. From germline, CDR1 is SEHNR and CDR2 FQNEAQ (reference sequence). The CDR3 nucleotides read TGTGCCAGCAGCTTAACAACACTTGACAGGGGACTATACTTC. Protein: CASSLTTLDRGLYF.

The chain employs TRBV5-1 and TRBJ1-1, with 12 bases aligning to TRBD1. The V and J ends lost 4 bases and 4 bases, in that order; junction bases with no gene match: 2. The length of the CDR3 is 14 residues. Germline loops: CDR1 SGHRS, CDR2 YFSETQ. The CDR3 coding sequence is TGCGCCAGCAGCCCGGGACAGGGGGCCACTGAAGCTTTCTTT. Its protein product is CASSPGQGATEAFF.

The rearrangement joins TRBV11-2 to TRBJ1-1, with D hard to call. The CDR3 consists of 15 residues. V lost 0 bases and J lost 7, with 15 bases in between. The germline CDR1 and CDR2 sequences are SGHAT and FQNNGV. DNA for the CDR3: TGTGCCAGCAGCTTAGAAGGCAGTGCTGGGAGTGAAGCTTTCTTT. It is translated as CASSLEGSAGSEAFF.

J is TRBJ2-5 and V is TRBV24-1; TRBD1 matches 8 bases. V shed 4 bases, J shed 2 bases, and the junction held 5 bases outside the gene matches. The CDR3 has 15 residues. Germline assignment: CDR1 KGHDR and CDR2 SFDVKD. In DNA form, the CDR3 reads TGTGCCACCAGTGACCCCAGGACAGGGCAAGAGACCCAGTACTTC. This sequence encodes CATSDPRTGQETQYF.

In this sample, this clone turned up once. The gene calls are TRBV6-5 and TRBJ2-5, with 8 bases lining up with TRBD2. Germline CDR1 is MNHEY and CDR2 is SVGAGI. CDR3 length equals 14 residues. Losses at the gene ends were 5 bases for V and 5 bases for J; bases not matched to a gene: 7. The CDR3 here is CASSPSGPGETQYF. Written as DNA, the CDR3 is TGTGCCAGCAGTCCTAGCGGGCCCGGGGAGACCCAGTACTTC.

The rearrangement uses TRBV18 and TRBJ1-1; 7 bases fit TRBD1. Germline values: CDR1 KGHSH, CDR2 LQKENI. The CDR3 has 16 amino acids. The ends lost 0 bases at V and 2 bases at J; junction bases unmatched: 6. This CDR3 reads CASSPPGQNINTEAFF. CDR3 bases: TGTGCCAGCTCACCACCGGGACAGAACATAAACACTGAAGCTTTCTTT.

The rearrangement joins TRBV5-1 to TRBJ2-3, with 7 bases that match TRBD1. With V trimmed by 6 bases and J by 4 bases, 8 bases remained unmatched. The CDR3 consists of 14 residues. CDR1 and CDR2 (germline): SGHRS, YFSETQ. The CDR3 nucleotides are TGCGCCAGCATTCACGACAGGGCCCCAGATACGCAGTATTTT. Its protein product is CASIHDRAPDTQYF.

The chain joins TRBV3-1 (or the pseudogene TRBV3-2) to TRBJ1-3; 10 positions match TRBD1. CDR1 LGHDT and CDR2 YNNKEL come from the germline V gene (reference sequence). CDR3 length equals 14 residues. V dropped 6 bases and J dropped 4; count of bases not matched to a gene: 3. The CDR3, as DNA: TGTGCCAGCAGTGGGACAGGGGTCGGAAACACCATATATTTT. It translates to CASSGTGVGNTIYF.

This chain links TRBV5-1 with TRBJ2-2; 9 bases match TRBD1. This CDR3 has 14 amino acids. Germline V gives CDR1 SGHRS, CDR2 YFSETQ. V lost 7 bases, J lost 4 bases, and 5 bases stayed unmatched. This CDR3 reads CASSDRGFTGELFF. CDR3 bases: TGCGCCAGCTCCGACAGGGGGTTCACCGGGGAGCTGTTTTTT.

This chain uses TRBV4-3 with TRBJ1-1, with unresolved D. V lost 4 bases, J lost 2 bases, and 8 bases lay in between. Germline-derived CDR1 and CDR2 are LGHNA and YSLEER. The CDR3 contains 13 residues. The CDR3 region has the DNA TGCGCCAGCAGCCCTACGAGCAACACTGAAGCTTTCTTT. Protein product: CASSPTSNTEAFF.

The chain has TRBV27 and TRBJ1-1; D call uncertain. Germline V gene data show CDR1 as MNHEY and CDR2 as SMNVEV (reference sequence). V was pared by 2 bases and J by 0 bases, with 7 bases between. CDR3 length: 14 residues. This CDR3 is CASSLSWLNTEAFF. The DNA of the CDR3 is TGTGCCAGCAGTTTAAGTTGGCTGAACACTGAAGCTTTCTTT.

This rearrangement joins TRBV28 to TRBJ2-4; D possibly corresponds to TRBD1 (7 bases). Trimming stripped 6 bases from V and 4 bases from J, with 13 bases between. The CDR3 runs 14 residues. Per the germline V gene, CDR1 is MDHEN and CDR2 is SYDVKM. The CDR3 bases are TGTGCCAGCAGGCCCGCGGGACAGAAAAACATTCAGTACTTC. Residues: CASRPAGQKNIQYF. The whole variable domain, remainder taken from reference TRBV28 and TRBJ2-4, is DVKVTQSSRYLVKRTGEKVFLECVQDMDHENMFWYRQDPGLGLRLIYFSYDVKMKEKGDIPEGYSVSREKKERFSLILESASTNQTSMYLCASRPAGQKNIQYFGAGTRLSVL.

This chain uses TRBV3-1 (or the pseudogene TRBV3-2) with TRBJ2-1; 7 bases agree with TRBD1. Per germline, CDR1 LGHDT and CDR2 YNNKEL (reference sequence). Unmatched junction bases numbered 8, after V lost 2 bases and J lost 4 bases. The CDR3 extends over 16 amino acids. This CDR3 is CASSQRGGPGYNEQFF. The DNA of the CDR3 is TGTGCCAGCAGCCAAAGAGGGGGCCCTGGATACAATGAGCAGTTCTTC.

The J gene is TRBJ1-1, the V gene TRBV6-5, with 7 bases lining up with TRBD1. CDR1 MNHEY and CDR2 SVGAGI come from the germline V gene. The CDR3 has 15 residues. V lost 6 bases and J lost 5; bases outside the gene matches: 12. This CDR3 reads CASSSDRVRITEAFF. The CDR3 coding sequence is TGTGCCAGCAGCTCAGACAGGGTTCGGATAACTGAAGCTTTCTTT.

The J gene is TRBJ2-7, the V gene TRBV7-9, with 8 bases identical to TRBD1. The CDR3 sequence is 14 residues long. The germline V gene has CDR1 SEHNR and CDR2 FQNEAQ (reference sequence). Unmatched junction bases numbered 5, after V lost 5 bases and J lost 2 bases. The chain's CDR3 is CASSPGQGPYEQYF. CDR3 coding DNA: TGTGCCAGCAGCCCCGGACAGGGTCCCTACGAGCAGTACTTC. The full variable domain, rest sourced from reference TRBV7-9 and TRBJ2-7, is DTGVSQNPRHKITKRGQNVTFRCDPISEHNRLYWYRQTLGQGPEFLTYFQNEAQLEKSRLLSDRFSAERPKGSFSTLEIQRTEQGDSAMYLCASSPGQGPYEQYFGPGTRLTVT.

V usage is TRBV5-5 and J usage is TRBJ2-7; D unresolved. Trimming took off 4 bases at V and 1 base at J, with 6 bases between the two ends. The CDR3 is 12 residues long. Germline V lookup: CDR1 SGHKS, CDR2 YYEKEE (reference sequence). CDR3 in DNA: TGTGCCAGCAGCCCGTCTTCCTACGAGCAGTACTTC. Amino acid sequence: CASSPSSYEQYF. The complete variable domain, with remaining parts taken from reference TRBV5-5 and TRBJ2-7, reads DAGVTQSPTHLIKTRGQQVTLRCSPISGHKSVSWYQQVLGQGPQFIFQYYEKEERGRGNFPDRFSARQFPNYSSELNVNALLLGDSALYLCASSPSSYEQYFGPGTRLTVT.

The chain carries TRBV19 and TRBJ2-5; D is perhaps TRBD2 (6 bases). This CDR3 is 13 amino acids long. The V end lost 6 bases, the J end lost 4 bases, and 12 bases lay between the germline ends. CDR1 and CDR2 (germline): LNHDA, SQIVND (reference sequence). The CDR3 DNA reads as TGTGCCAGTAGCCCCAGCGGGCGAGAGACCCAGTACTTC. Translated: CASSPSGRETQYF.